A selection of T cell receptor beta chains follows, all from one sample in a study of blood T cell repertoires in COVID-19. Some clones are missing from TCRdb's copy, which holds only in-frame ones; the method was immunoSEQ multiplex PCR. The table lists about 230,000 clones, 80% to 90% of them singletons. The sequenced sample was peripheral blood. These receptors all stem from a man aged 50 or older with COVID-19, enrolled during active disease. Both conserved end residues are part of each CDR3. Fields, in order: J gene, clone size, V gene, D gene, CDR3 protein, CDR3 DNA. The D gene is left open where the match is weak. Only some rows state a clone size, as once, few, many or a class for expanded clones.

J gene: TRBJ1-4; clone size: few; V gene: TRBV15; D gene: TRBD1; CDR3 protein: CATSRAGGTGNEKLFF; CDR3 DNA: TGTGCCACCAGCAGGGCAGGGGGGACGGGAAATGAAAAACTGTTTTTT
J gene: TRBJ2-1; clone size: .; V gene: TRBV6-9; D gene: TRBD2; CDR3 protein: CASRPGTSGGDEQFF; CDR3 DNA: TGTGCCAGCAGGCCCGGGACTAGCGGGGGCGATGAGCAGTTCTTC
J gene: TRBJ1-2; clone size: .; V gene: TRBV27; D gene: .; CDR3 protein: CASSLKALGAYGGYTF; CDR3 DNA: TGTGCCAGCAGTTTAAAGGCGCTGGGGGCTTACGGTGGCTACACCTTC
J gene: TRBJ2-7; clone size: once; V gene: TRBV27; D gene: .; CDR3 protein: CASSFGTDNSYEQYF; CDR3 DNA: TGTGCCAGCAGTTTCGGGACTGACAACTCCTACGAGCAGTACTTC
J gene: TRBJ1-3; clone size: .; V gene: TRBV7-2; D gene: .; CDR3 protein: CASSLGLEADTIYF; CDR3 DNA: TGTGCCAGCAGCTTAGGGCTTGAGGCGGACACCATATATTTT
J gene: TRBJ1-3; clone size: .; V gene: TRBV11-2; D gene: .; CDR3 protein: CASSVGGKRDTIYF; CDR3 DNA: TGTGCCAGCAGCGTTGGGGGCAAACGGGACACCATATATTTT
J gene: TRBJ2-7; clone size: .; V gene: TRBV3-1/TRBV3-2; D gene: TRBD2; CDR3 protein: CASSQVVPGLAGAYEQYF; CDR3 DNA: TGTGCCAGCAGCCAAGTGGTCCCGGGACTAGCGGGCGCCTACGAGCAGTACTTC
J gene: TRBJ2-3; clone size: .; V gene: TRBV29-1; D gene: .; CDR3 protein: CSVGLQGFGEDTQYF; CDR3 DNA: TGCAGCGTTGGTTTACAGGGCTTTGGTGAAGATACGCAGTATTTT
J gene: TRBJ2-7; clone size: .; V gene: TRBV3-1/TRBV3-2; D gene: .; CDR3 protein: CASSQVAAGSYEQYF; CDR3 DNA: TGTGCCAGCAGCCAAGTTGCGGCGGGATCCTACGAGCAGTACTTC
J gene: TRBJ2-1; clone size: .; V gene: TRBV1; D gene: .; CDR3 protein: CTSSQDCGRGLSNEQFF; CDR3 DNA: TGCACCAGCAGCCAAGATTGCGGGAGGGGGTTGTCGAATGAGCAGTTCTTC
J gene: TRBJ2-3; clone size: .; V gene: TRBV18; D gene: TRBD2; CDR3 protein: CASSLTSGFTDTQYF; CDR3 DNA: TGTGCCAGCTCACTGACTAGCGGTTTCACAGATACGCAGTATTTT
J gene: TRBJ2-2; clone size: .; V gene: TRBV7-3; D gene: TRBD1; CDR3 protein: CASSQGASNTGELFF; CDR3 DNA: TGTGCCAGCAGCCAGGGGGCTTCGAACACCGGGGAGCTGTTTTTT
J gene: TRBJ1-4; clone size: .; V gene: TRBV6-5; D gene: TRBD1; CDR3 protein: CASSYSGQGNEKLFF; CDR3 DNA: TGTGCCAGCAGTTACTCGGGACAGGGGAATGAAAAACTGTTTTTT
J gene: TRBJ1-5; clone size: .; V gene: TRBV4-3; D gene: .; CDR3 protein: CASSQDQASNQPQHF; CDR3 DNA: TGCGCCAGCAGCCAAGATCAGGCTAGCAATCAGCCCCAGCATTTT
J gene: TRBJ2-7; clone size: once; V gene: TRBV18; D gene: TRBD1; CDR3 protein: CASSPLNVGQGMAYEQYF; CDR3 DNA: TGTGCCAGCTCACCACTTAATGTGGGACAGGGGATGGCCTACGAGCAGTACTTC
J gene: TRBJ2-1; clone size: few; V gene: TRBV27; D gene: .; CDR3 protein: CASSFFSGSSYNEQFF; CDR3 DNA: TGTGCCAGCAGTTTTTTTAGCGGCAGCTCCTACAATGAGCAGTTCTTC
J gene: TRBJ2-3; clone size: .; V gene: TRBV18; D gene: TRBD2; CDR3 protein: CASSPQKASGYTDTQYF; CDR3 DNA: TGTGCCAGCTCACCACAAAAGGCTAGCGGGTACACAGATACGCAGTATTTT
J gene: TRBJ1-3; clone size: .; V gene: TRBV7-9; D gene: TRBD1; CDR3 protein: CASSLDFGAGGHSGNTIYF; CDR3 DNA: TGTGCCAGCAGCTTAGACTTTGGGGCAGGGGGCCACTCTGGAAACACCATATATTTT
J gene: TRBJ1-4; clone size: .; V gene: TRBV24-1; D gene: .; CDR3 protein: CATSEGHTRRATNEKLFF; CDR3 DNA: TGTGCCACCAGTGAAGGTCACACTAGACGGGCAACTAATGAAAAACTGTTTTTT
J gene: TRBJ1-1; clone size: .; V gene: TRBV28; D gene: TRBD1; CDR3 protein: CASSRRDSEAFF; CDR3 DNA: TGTGCCAGCAGTCGCCGGGACAGTGAAGCTTTCTTT
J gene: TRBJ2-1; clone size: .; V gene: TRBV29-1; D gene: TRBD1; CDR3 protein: CSVGQGGGKEQFF; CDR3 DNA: TGCAGCGTTGGACAGGGGGGAGGAAAGGAGCAGTTCTTC
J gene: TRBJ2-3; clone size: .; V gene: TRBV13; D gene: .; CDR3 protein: CASSFTGSTDTQYF; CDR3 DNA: TGTGCCAGCAGCTTTACAGGGAGCACAGATACGCAGTATTTT
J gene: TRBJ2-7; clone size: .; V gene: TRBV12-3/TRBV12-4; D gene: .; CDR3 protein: CASTKGDPYEQYF; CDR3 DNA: TGTGCCAGCACTAAGGGGGATCCCTACGAGCAGTACTTC
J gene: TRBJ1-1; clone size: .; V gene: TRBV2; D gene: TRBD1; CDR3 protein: CATQGVRGGTEAFF; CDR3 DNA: TGTGCCACACAGGGGGTGAGGGGTGGCACTGAAGCTTTCTTT
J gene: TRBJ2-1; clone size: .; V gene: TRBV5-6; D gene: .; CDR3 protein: CASSPELQGPKINEQFF; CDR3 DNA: TGTGCCAGCAGCCCCGAGCTACAGGGCCCTAAGATCAATGAGCAGTTCTTC
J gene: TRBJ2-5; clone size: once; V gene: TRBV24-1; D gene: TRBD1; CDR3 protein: CATSDSGQGLTETQYF; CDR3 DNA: TGTGCCACCAGTGATTCGGGACAGGGGTTGACAGAGACCCAGTACTTC
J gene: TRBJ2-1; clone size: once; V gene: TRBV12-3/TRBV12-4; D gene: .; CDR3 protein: CASSAKLVRFF; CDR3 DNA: TGTGCCAGCAGTGCCAAACTAGTGAGGTTCTTC
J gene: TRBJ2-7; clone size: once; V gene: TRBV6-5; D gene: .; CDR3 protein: CASKPSADRGEQYF; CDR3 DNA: TGTGCCAGTAAACCTAGCGCGGACCGAGGGGAGCAGTACTTC
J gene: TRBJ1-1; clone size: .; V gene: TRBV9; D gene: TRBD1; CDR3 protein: CASSVGVGGTGRNTEAFF; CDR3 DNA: TGTGCCAGCAGCGTAGGTGTTGGAGGGACAGGGCGCAACACTGAAGCTTTCTTT
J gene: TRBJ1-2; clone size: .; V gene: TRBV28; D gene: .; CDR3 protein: CASSLLHFELANYGYTF; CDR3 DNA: TGTGCCAGCAGTTTATTGCACTTTGAGTTAGCTAACTATGGCTACACCTTC
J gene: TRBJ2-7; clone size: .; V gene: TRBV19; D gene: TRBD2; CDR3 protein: CASSILLAAHYEQYF; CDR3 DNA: TGTGCCAGTAGTATTCTGCTAGCGGCACATTACGAGCAGTACTTC
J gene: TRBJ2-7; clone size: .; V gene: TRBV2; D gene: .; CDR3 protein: CASRLRQASYEQYF; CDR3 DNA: TGTGCCAGCAGACTAAGACAGGCCTCCTACGAGCAGTACTTC
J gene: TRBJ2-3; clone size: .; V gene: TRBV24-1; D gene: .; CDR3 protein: CATSDLPAGTQYF; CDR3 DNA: TGTGCCACCAGTGATTTGCCAGCAGGCACGCAGTATTTT
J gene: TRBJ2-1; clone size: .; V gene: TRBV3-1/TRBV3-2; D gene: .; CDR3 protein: CASSHEPHRDFSYNEQFF; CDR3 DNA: TGTGCCAGCAGCCATGAACCCCACAGGGATTTCTCCTACAATGAGCAGTTCTTC
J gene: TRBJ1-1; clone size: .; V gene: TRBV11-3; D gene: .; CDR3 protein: CASSVHPGTEAFF; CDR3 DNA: TGTGCCAGCAGCGTCCACCCGGGGACTGAAGCTTTCTTT
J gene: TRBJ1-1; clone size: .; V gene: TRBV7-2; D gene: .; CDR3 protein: CASSFQGGRTEAFF; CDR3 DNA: TGTGCCAGCAGCTTTCAGGGAGGCCGCACTGAAGCTTTCTTT
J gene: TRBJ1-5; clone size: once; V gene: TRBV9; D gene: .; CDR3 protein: CASSVDATGPRPQHF; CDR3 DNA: TGTGCCAGCAGCGTAGACGCAACGGGTCCTAGGCCCCAGCATTTT
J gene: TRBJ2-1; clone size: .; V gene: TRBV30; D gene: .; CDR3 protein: CACPTGSSYNEQFF; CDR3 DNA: TGTGCCTGCCCTACAGGGAGCTCCTACAATGAGCAGTTCTTC
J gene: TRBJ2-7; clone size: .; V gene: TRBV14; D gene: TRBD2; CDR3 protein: CASSQDFGLAGSIQYF; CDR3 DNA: TGTGCCAGCAGCCAAGATTTCGGACTAGCGGGATCTATTCAGTACTTC
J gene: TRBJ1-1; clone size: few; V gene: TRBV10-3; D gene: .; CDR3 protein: CAISGQTGVNTEAFF; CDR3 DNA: TGTGCCATCAGTGGTCAGACAGGAGTGAACACTGAAGCTTTCTTT
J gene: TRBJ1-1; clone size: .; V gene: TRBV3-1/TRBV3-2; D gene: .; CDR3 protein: CASTYRGSNTEAFF; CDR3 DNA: TGTGCCAGCACCTACCGGGGGTCGAACACTGAAGCTTTCTTT
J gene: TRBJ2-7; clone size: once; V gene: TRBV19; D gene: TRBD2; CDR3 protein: CASSAGTSRYEQYF; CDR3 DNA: TGTGCCAGTAGTGCTGGGACTAGCAGGTACGAGCAGTACTTC
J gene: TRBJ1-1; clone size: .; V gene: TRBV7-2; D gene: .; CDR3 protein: CASSDRLRVNTEAFF; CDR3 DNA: TGTGCCAGCAGCGACCGACTGAGGGTGAACACTGAAGCTTTCTTT
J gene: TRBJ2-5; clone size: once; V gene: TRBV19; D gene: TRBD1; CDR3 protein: CASSNTGGAETQYF; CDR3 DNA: TGTGCCAGTAGTAACACAGGGGGAGCCGAGACCCAGTACTTC
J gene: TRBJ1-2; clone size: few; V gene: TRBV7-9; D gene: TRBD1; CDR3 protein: CASSPDRGLLNGYTF; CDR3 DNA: TGTGCCAGCAGCCCCGACAGGGGGCTTTTGAATGGCTACACCTTC
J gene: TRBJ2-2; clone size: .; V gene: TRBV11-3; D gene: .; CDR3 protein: CASSLDTSGGELFF; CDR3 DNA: TGTGCCAGCAGCTTAGATACGTCGGGCGGGGAGCTGTTTTTT